This paragraph reports one T cell receptor (beta chain). Its target is not known. The data belong to a study of shared clonotypes between healthy human individuals. At the deep level, the assay was run. The protocol was immunoSEQ multiplex PCR, while the TCRdb copy is restricted to in-frame clones and leaves out a portion. The data hold some 1.5 million clones, with roughly 95% observed a single time. General study findings and limits: Clonotypes which were not shared had lower generation probabilities than clonotypes that all four donors shared.

This TCR derives from a young man in good health. The sample was naive CD4+ T cells sorted from blood. As for subset: CD45RA+ positively selected.

As DNA, the CDR3 is TGTGCCAGTAGGTCCGCTAGGCACAGGCAGTTCTTC. It specifies CASRSARHRQFF. The chain has TRBV19 and TRBJ2-1; no firm D call. Trimming stripped 6 bases from V and 12 bases from J, with 15 bases between. The CDR3 runs to 12 residues. CDR1 is LNHDA, CDR2 SQIVND, per germline (reference sequence).